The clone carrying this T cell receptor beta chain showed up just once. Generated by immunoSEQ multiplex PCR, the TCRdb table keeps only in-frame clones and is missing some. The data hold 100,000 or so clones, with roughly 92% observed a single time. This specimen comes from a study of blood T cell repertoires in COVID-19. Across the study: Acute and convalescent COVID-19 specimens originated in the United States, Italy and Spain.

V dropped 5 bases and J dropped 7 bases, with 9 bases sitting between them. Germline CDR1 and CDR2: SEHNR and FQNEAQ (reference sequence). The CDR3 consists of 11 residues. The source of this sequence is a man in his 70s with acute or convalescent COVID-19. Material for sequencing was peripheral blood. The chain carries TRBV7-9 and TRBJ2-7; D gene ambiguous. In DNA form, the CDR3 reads TGTGCCAGCAGCCTCGGTCGGGAGCAGTACTTC. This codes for CASSLGREQYF.